The TCR beta chain under discussion was sequenced for a study of early stage breast cancer tumors. Study-wide findings and caveats: Tumor and normal breast were distinguished via blood comparison in about 90% of the 16 patients. Commonly generated sequences made up most enriched TCRB sequences shared between patients. Unsorted bulk genomic DNA sequencing lacked pairing and functional marker data.

TCRdb's table, derived via immunoSEQ multiplex PCR, lists solely in-frame clones and lacks some. The sample has roughly 60,000 clones, over 60% seen once. About this clone itself: Its antigen is undetermined.

The receptor was derived from a person aged 25 to 40 with breast cancer. The sample taken for sequencing was blood.

The CDR3 protein is CATSRDRTDYGYTF. As DNA, the CDR3 is TGTGCCACCAGCAGAGATCGGACGGATTATGGCTACACCTTC. J is TRBJ1-2 and V is TRBV15; D is uncertain. The CDR3 extends over 14 amino acids. Germline V gene data show CDR1 as LNHNV and CDR2 as YYDKDF (reference sequence). V was clipped by 0 bases and J by 5 bases, with 10 bases between them.